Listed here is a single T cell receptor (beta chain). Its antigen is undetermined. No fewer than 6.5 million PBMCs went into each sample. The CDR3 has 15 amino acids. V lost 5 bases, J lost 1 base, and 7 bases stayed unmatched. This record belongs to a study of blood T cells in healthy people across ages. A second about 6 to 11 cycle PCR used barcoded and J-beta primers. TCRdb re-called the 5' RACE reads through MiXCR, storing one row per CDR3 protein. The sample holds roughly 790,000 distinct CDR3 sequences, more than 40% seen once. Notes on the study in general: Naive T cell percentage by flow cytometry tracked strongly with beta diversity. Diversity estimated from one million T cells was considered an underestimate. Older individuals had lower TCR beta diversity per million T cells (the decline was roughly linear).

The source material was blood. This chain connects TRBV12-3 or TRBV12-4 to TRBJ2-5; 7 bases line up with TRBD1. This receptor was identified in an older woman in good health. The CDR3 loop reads CASSPTRTGQETQYF. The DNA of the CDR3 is TGTGCCAGCAGTCCAACCAGGACAGGCCAAGAGACCCAGTACTTC.